This TCR beta chain was profiled in a study of glioma-infiltrating T cells. Trimming removed 3 bases at V and 0 bases at J, with 8 bases between. CDR1 and CDR2 (germline): SEHNR, FQNEAQ (reference sequence). The CDR3 has 14 residues. This clonotype was seen more than once but under ten times. Amplification of TCR alpha and beta CDR3 regions from RNA used iRepertoire nested multiplex PCR. TCRdb reanalysed the multiplex PCR reads using MiXCR and keeps one entry per CDR3 protein. The sample carries around 120,000 distinct CDR3 sequences, around 25% recorded once. Sequencing was carried out using glioma tissue, nonneoplastic brain tissue, or PBMCs (not recorded which). V and J are TRBV7-9 and TRBJ1-1; D is ambiguous. This receptor was identified in a human donor with low-grade glioma or glioblastoma, undergoing nonglioma brain surgery, or in good health (not recorded which). The CDR3 DNA follows: TGTGCCAGCAGCTTGACACACCTGAACACTGAAGCTTTCTTT. It is translated as CASSLTHLNTEAFF. Together with reference TRBV7-9 and TRBJ1-1, the CDR3 gives the full variable domain: DTGVSQNPRHKITKRGQNVTFRCDPISEHNRLYWYRQTLGQGPEFLTYFQNEAQLEKSRLLSDRFSAERPKGSFSTLEIQRTEQGDSAMYLCASSLTHLNTEAFFGQGTRLTVV.